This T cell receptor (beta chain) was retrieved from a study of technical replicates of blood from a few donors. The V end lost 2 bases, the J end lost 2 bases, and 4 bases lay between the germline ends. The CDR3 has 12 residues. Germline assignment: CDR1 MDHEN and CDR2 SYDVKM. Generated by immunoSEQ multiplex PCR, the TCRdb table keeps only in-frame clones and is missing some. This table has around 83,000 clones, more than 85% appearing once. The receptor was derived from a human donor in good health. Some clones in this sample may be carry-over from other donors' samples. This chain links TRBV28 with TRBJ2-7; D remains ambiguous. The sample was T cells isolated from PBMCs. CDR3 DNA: TGTGCCAGCAGTTTACATGCCTACGAGCAGTACTTC. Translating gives CASSLHAYEQYF.